What follows describes a single TCR beta chain. The same CDR3 also results from other DNA sequences found in this sample. The data originate from a study of blood T cell repertoires in COVID-19. The wider study: Sample material is recorded as cDNA or gDNA derived from T cells, B-cell-depleted T cells, or PBMCs.

As handled by the study authors: Amplified reference gene primers provided the basis for estimating nucleated cell counts. Generated by immunoSEQ multiplex PCR, the TCRdb table keeps only in-frame clones and is missing some. That table furnishes V, J and clone size, whereas the DNA furnished D and trimming. The sample consists of some 300,000 clones, over 80% of them appearing once. Per the germline V gene, CDR1 is SGDLS and CDR2 is YYNGEE. V was pared by 0 bases and J by 1 base, with 3 bases of the junction left unmatched. This CDR3 region has 15 residues. The clonotype was recovered from a woman aged 45 to 65 with active or convalescent COVID-19. The V and J genes are TRBV9 and TRBJ1-2; 7 nucleotides line up with TRBD1. The specimen was peripheral blood. CDR3 sequence reads: CASSVGAGGNYGYTF. CDR3 bases: TGTGCCAGCAGCGTAGGAGCAGGGGGTAACTATGGCTACACCTTC.